The clone carrying this TCR beta chain has more than one count but fewer than ten. What it recognizes is unknown. TCR beta libraries were made by quantitative 5'-RACE with molecular barcodes. Using its own MiXCR run on the 5' RACE reads, TCRdb lists one record per CDR3 protein. The sample consists of roughly 250,000 distinct CDR3 sequences, 8% to 9.5% of them appearing once. Per the germline V gene, CDR1 is SGHTA and CDR2 is FQGNSA. The junction had 5 bases not matched to a gene; V was cut back by 5 bases and J by 9 bases. The CDR3 extends over 14 amino acids. These data come from a study of CD8 T cells in ankylosing spondylitis. Study-wide points: What seemed typical of ankylosing spondylitis blood was a TCR beta motif built from several highly homologous variants. Disease-linked clones displayed a CD8+ phenotype and appeared relatively rarely in peripheral blood. Reportedly, matched ankylosing spondylitis synovial fluid was significantly enriched for disease-linked clones.

The chain employs TRBV7-2 and TRBJ2-2; TRBD1 matches at 11 bases. Sequenced material: blood, either unsorted or a sorted T cell fraction (not recorded which). The sequence was obtained from a male donor with ankylosing spondylitis or in good health (not recorded which). This chain's CDR3 is CASSLGQGARELFF. The CDR3 bases are TGTGCCAGCAGCCTCGGACAGGGGGCCCGGGAGCTGTTTTTT.